The clone carrying this T cell receptor beta chain was seen only a few times. Its antigen remains unknown. Germline is not matched at one junction end, which may reflect a read error. This sample's TCRbeta library carried unique molecular identifier barcodes. TCRdb reanalysed the PCR reads using MiXCR and keeps one entry per CDR3 protein. The data contain hundreds of thousands of distinct CDR3 sequences, 15% to 20% of them singletons. The CDR3 runs 17 residues. Germline loops: CDR1 DFQATT, CDR2 SNEGSKA (reference sequence). This specimen comes from a study of T-cell reconstitution after alpha-beta-depleted transplantation in children. Study results and caveats: By about two months after transplant, alpha-beta T cells reportedly arose from several hundred graft clones that had expanded. Surviving recipient T cells and thymic progenitors accounted for the high day-60 TCRbeta diversity observed in some patients. After one year, T-cell counts and TCRbeta diversity mostly came from new T cells.

The rearrangement links TRBV20-1 to TRBJ2-7, with TRBD2 matching over 16 bases. The sample in question was PBMCs, mostly from graft donor cells, obtained 360 days after TCRalphabeta/CD19-depleted stem cell transplant. This sequence originates from a boy younger than two who had a stem cell transplant for Wiskott-Aldrich syndrome, so the T cells may come from the graft donor. This CDR3 reads CSASGTSGRARSYEQYF. The CDR3 nucleotides read TGCAGCGCTAGCGGGACTAGCGGGAGGGCCCGCTCCTACGAGCAGTACTTC.